The 20 T cell receptor beta chains below come from one sample, sequenced in a study of CD8+CD57+ T cells in acquired aplastic anemia. Both TCR beta VDJ combination and CDR3 sequence profiling were carried out. Genomic DNA was the template for this profiling. In TCRdb, the reads were re-called with MiXCR into one record per CDR3 protein. The sample gives some 200,000 distinct CDR3 sequences, about 37% of which show up once; 1% to 1.3% is in the top ten. The sample comprised sorted CD4+, CD8+, or CD8+CD57+ T cells (not recorded which) from PBMCs. The receptors come from a human donor in good health, serving as a control.

On this clonotype itself: Just one base apart from a much larger clone, this may be a read error. J is TRBJ2-3 and V is TRBV20-1; D ambiguous. Germline values: CDR1 DFQATT, CDR2 SNEGSKA (reference sequence). CDR3 length equals 15 residues. CDR3 nucleotide sequence: TGCAGTGCCACCCGCGCCGCGGCCGGCACAGATGCGCAGTATTTT. The encoded protein is CSATRAAAGTDAQYF.

The V call is TRBV12-3 or TRBV12-4, the J call TRBJ1-1; D is ambiguous. This CDR3 is 13 amino acids long. V lost 5 bases and J lost 1, with 8 bases in between. CDR3 residues: CASSAWENTEAFF. For the CDR3, the DNA is TGTGCCAGCAGTGCCTGGGAGAACACTGAAGCTTTCTTT.

A word on this clonotype: A much more abundant neighbour one base away suggests this may be a read error. V and J are TRBV2 and TRBJ1-2, with a weak D call TRBD1 (6 bases). The CDR3 is 15 residues long. Germline lookup yields CDR1 SNHLY and CDR2 FYNNEI. Trimming cost V 6 bases and J 4 bases, with 18 bases left between them. This CDR3 is CASRYARTVVYGYTF. CDR3 DNA: TGTGCCAGCAGATATGCCCGGACAGTCGTCTATGGCTACACCTTC.

In regard to this clonotype: A much larger clone differs by one base, so this may be a read error. The chain has TRBV19 and TRBJ2-1, with TRBD1 matching 7 bases. After removal of 1 base from V and 11 bases from J, the junction contained 11 bases not matched to a gene. Germline CDR1 and CDR2: LNHDA and SQIVND (reference sequence). CDR3 length equals 15 residues. This CDR3 is CASSIGGQRSYKQFF. CDR3 nucleotides: TGTGCCAGTAGTATAGGGGGACAGAGGAGCTACAAGCAGTTCTTC.

As for this clonotype: A much larger clonotype is one base distant, so this may be a read error. The V and J genes are TRBV20-1 and TRBJ1-6; the D gene is possibly TRBD1 (6 bases). The CDR3 loop spans 15 amino acids. The germline V gene encodes CDR1 DFQATT and CDR2 SNEGSKA (reference sequence). V lost 1 base to trimming and J lost 5 bases, with 12 bases between them. The CDR3 sequence: CSARGRQENNSPLHF. The CDR3 DNA follows: TGCAGTGCTAGAGGGCGACAGGAGAATAATTCACCCCTCCACTTT.

The chain recombines TRBV2 with TRBJ1-2; D gene unclear. V lost 7 bases and J lost 6, with 15 bases in between. CDR3 length: 13 amino acids. Germline V CDR1 and CDR2: SNHLY, FYNNEI. As DNA, the CDR3 is TGTGCCAGCACTTTAGCGGGCAGAGATGGCTACACCTTC. Amino acid sequence: CASTLAGRDGYTF. Full variable domain (remainder filled in from reference TRBV2 and TRBJ1-2): EPEVTQTPSHQVTQMGQEVILRCVPISNHLYFYWYRQILGQKVEFLVSFYNNEISEKSEIFDDQFSVERPDGSNFTLKIRSTKLEDSAMYFCASTLAGRDGYTFGSGTRLTVV.

With respect to this clonotype: One base away lies a much larger clone, so this may be a sequencing read error. The J gene is TRBJ2-1, the V gene TRBV4-2; 9 bases are shared with TRBD2. The CDR3 loop spans 15 amino acids. Germline V gene sequence: CDR1 LGHNA, CDR2 YNFKEQ. Here the CDR3 DNA reads TGTGCCAGCGGCCAAGGGCGGGGGGGCTACAATGAGCAGTTCTTC. As protein: CASGQGRGGYNEQFF.

This sequence joins TRBV18 and TRBJ1-2; 7 bases align to TRBD1. Per germline, CDR1 KGHSH and CDR2 LQKENI. The CDR3 loop spans 16 amino acids. After removal of 8 bases from V and 5 bases from J, the junction contained 17 bases not matched to a gene. The CDR3 nucleotides read TGTGCCAGCCCACTCGGCCGGGGACAGCGGGGGTATGGCTACACCTTC. Translated: CASPLGRGQRGYGYTF.

V and J are TRBV5-1 and TRBJ1-5, with D possibly matching TRBD1 (5 bases). The CDR3 covers 15 residues. Germline V lookup: CDR1 SGHRS, CDR2 YFSETQ. The V and J ends lost 0 bases and 5 bases respectively, with 12 bases between them. In nucleotides, the CDR3 is TGCGCCAGCAGCTTGGCCAGTGGGGGGGATCAGCCCCAGCATTTT. Protein product: CASSLASGGDQPQHF. Together with reference TRBV5-1 and TRBJ1-5, the CDR3 gives the full variable domain: KAGVTQTPRYLIKTRGQQVTLSCSPISGHRSVSWYQQTPGQGLQFLFEYFSETQRNKGNFPGRFSGRQFSNSRSEMNVSTLELGDSALYLCASSLASGGDQPQHFGDGTRLSIL.

The chain combines TRBV5-1 with TRBJ2-7; 11 positions agree with TRBD2. V was clipped by 3 bases and J by 2 bases; unmatched bases: 4. This CDR3 is built from 15 residues. Germline CDR1 is SGHRS and CDR2 is YFSETQ. CDR3: CASSWGLAVPYEQYF. The CDR3 bases are TGCGCCAGCAGCTGGGGACTAGCGGTTCCCTACGAGCAGTACTTC.

Ten or more counts support this clonotype. The chain couples TRBV7-9 to TRBJ1-6, with no clear D. This CDR3 contains 12 residues. Trimming stripped 3 bases from V and 7 bases from J, with 4 bases between. The germline CDR1 and CDR2 sequences are SEHNR and FQNEAQ (reference sequence). The CDR3 sequence: CASSLGNSPLHF. CDR3 sequence (DNA): TGTGCCAGCAGCTTGGGAAATTCACCCCTCCACTTT.

This clonotype was found many times. This sequence joins TRBV2 and TRBJ2-3; no firm D call. The CDR3 is 12 residues long. Germline-derived CDR1 and CDR2 are SNHLY and FYNNEI. Trimming pared 5 bases from V and 5 bases from J, leaving 8 bases between. CDR3 in DNA: TGTGCCAGCAGTATTCAAGGAGATACGCAGTATTTT. Translating gives CASSIQGDTQYF.

This clonotype has a count of ten or more. This chain joins TRBV20-1 and TRBJ1-2; 10 nucleotides agree with TRBD1. The junction had 8 bases not matched to a gene; V was cut back by 3 bases and J by 4 bases. CDR1 is DFQATT and CDR2 is SNEGSKA in the germline V gene (reference sequence). CDR3 length: 15 amino acids. CDR3: CSARDQGQGSYGYTF. The CDR3 DNA follows: TGCAGTGCTAGGGACCAGGGACAGGGGTCCTATGGCTACACCTTC.

The V call is TRBV20-1, the J call TRBJ1-6; perhaps TRBD1 as D (5 bases). Per the germline V gene, CDR1 is DFQATT and CDR2 is SNEGSKA (reference sequence). The CDR3 contains 14 residues. V gave up 2 bases and J gave up 5 bases, with 10 bases separating them. CDR3 DNA sequence: TGCAGTGCTAGATTCGGGACGGATAATTCACCCCTCCACTTT. It encodes CSARFGTDNSPLHF.

This clonotype was seen at least ten times. The genes are TRBV20-1 and TRBJ1-5, with TRBD1 identical over 9 bases. Per germline, CDR1 DFQATT and CDR2 SNEGSKA (reference sequence). The CDR3 sequence is 17 residues long. With 3 bases clipped from V and 3 bases from J, the junction kept 12 bases outside the gene matches. As DNA, the CDR3 is TGCAGTGCTAGCCCAGGACAGGGGTGGGGGGCCAATCAGCCCCAGCATTTT. Translated: CSASPGQGWGANQPQHF.

This chain joins TRBV9 and TRBJ1-2; D ambiguous. V lost 4 bases, J lost 0 bases, and 13 bases lay in between. From germline, CDR1 is SGDLS and CDR2 YYNGEE. The CDR3 covers 15 residues. The DNA for the CDR3 is TGTGCCAGCAGCCTCAGGACGGACGCTAACTATGGCTACACCTTC. Its translation is CASSLRTDANYGYTF.

The rearrangement links TRBV18 to TRBJ1-2; maybe TRBD1 (5 bases). The germline gives CDR1 KGHSH, CDR2 LQKENI. Between the trimmed V and J ends, which lost 4 bases and 4 bases, there was a span of 16 bases. This CDR3 has 15 residues. The DNA of the CDR3 is TGTGCCAGCTCACAGAACCCCGGGACGGGCTATGGCTACACCTTC. Its protein product is CASSQNPGTGYGYTF.

This clonotype came up many times. V usage is TRBV7-9 and J usage is TRBJ1-2; maybe TRBD1 (6 bases). V was cut by 3 bases and J by 5 bases, with 13 bases left in between. This CDR3 region has 14 residues. Germline V gene lookup returns CDR1 SEHNR and CDR2 FQNEAQ (reference sequence). In nucleotides, the CDR3 is TGTGCCAGCAGCTTCTCGGACAGTGGATATGGCTACACCTTC. It translates to CASSFSDSGYGYTF. The full variable domain, rest sourced from reference TRBV7-9 and TRBJ1-2, is DTGVSQNPRHKITKRGQNVTFRCDPISEHNRLYWYRQTLGQGPEFLTYFQNEAQLEKSRLLSDRFSAERPKGSFSTLEIQRTEQGDSAMYLCASSFSDSGYGYTFGSGTRLTVV.

In this sample, this clonotype turned up a few times. The chain links TRBV29-1 to TRBJ2-7; TRBD1 or TRBD2 may be the D gene (5 bases each). Per germline, CDR1 SQVTM and CDR2 ANQGSEA. The germline V and J ends were trimmed by 6 bases and 2 bases, with 11 bases remaining between them. CDR3 size: 12 residues. The CDR3 spells CSVGDPAYEQYF. The CDR3 coding sequence is TGCAGCGTGGGGGACCCTGCCTACGAGCAGTACTTC.

This clonotype has a count of ten or more. J is TRBJ2-7 and V is TRBV5-1; TRBD1 agrees at 9 bases. Germline loops: CDR1 SGHRS, CDR2 YFSETQ. The CDR3 runs 12 residues. V shed 4 bases and J 6 bases; nucleotides not matched to a gene: 2. This CDR3 is CASSMTGGEQYF. CDR3 bases: TGCGCCAGCAGCATGACAGGGGGCGAGCAGTACTTC.